The 6 T cell receptor beta chains in this list originate from one sample, sequenced in a study of T cell repertoires in cytomegalovirus infection. MiXCR, applied by TCRdb to the reads, yields one record per CDR3 protein. Of about 830,000 distinct CDR3 sequences listed, approximately 30% were seen once; the top ten hold 9.5% to 15%. No antigen has been assigned to these receptors. The specimen was cultured CD8+ T cells from PBMCs, collected from culture after CMV antigen stimulation. These receptors were obtained from a human donor in good health (CMV status not recorded). Some clones in this sample may be carry-over from other donors' samples.

The chain couples TRBV7-9 to TRBJ1-2; the D gene is possibly TRBD1 (5 bases). The length of the CDR3 is 15 residues. V lost 1 base and J lost 4, with 13 bases in between. Per germline, CDR1 SEHNR and CDR2 FQNEAQ (reference sequence). CDR3 in DNA: TGTGCCAGCAGCTTAGTTGTCGAGACAGCCTATGGCTACACCTTC. As protein: CASSLVVETAYGYTF.

This clonotype was detected a few times. The chain couples TRBV12-3 or TRBV12-4 to TRBJ2-1; TRBD2 matches at 9 bases. The CDR3 is 16 residues long. The J segment lost 6 bases and the V segment lost 1 base, leaving 7 bases of the junction unmatched. For the CDR3, the DNA is TGTGCCAGCAGTTTAGGAAGCGGGGGGTTTCCCAATGAGCAGTTCTTC. It encodes CASSLGSGGFPNEQFF.

J is TRBJ1-5 and V is TRBV7-8; D not resolved. This CDR3 spans 14 amino acids. Germline lookup yields CDR1 SGHVS and CDR2 FQNEAQ. V was pared by 7 bases and J by 2 bases, with 12 bases between. CDR3 DNA: TGTGCCAGCAACTTGGGTGGAGGCAATCAGCCCCAGCATTTT. Protein: CASNLGGGNQPQHF. The whole variable domain, filled in from reference TRBV7-8 and TRBJ1-5, reads GAGVSQSPRYKVAKRGQDVALRCDPISGHVSLFWYQQALGQGPEFLTYFQNEAQLDKSGLPSDRFFAERPEGSVSTLKIQRTQQEDSAVYLCASNLGGGNQPQHFGDGTRLSIL.

A remark on this clonotype: One junction end does not reproduce the germline sequence, and a read error may be involved. The chain recombines TRBV12-3 or TRBV12-4 with TRBJ1-5; D perhaps matches TRBD1 (6 bases). CDR3 size: 18 residues. The CDR3 here is CANPHSQGRWRVNQPQHF. In DNA, the CDR3 is TGTGCCAACCCTCATTCTCAGGGGAGGTGGAGGGTCAATCAGCCCCAGCACTTT.

The chain combines TRBV12-5 with TRBJ1-2, with D tentatively TRBD1 (6 bases). The CDR3 spans 15 residues. In germline, CDR1 is LGHNT, CDR2 FRNRAP. The germline V and J ends were trimmed by 0 bases and 0 bases, with 8 bases remaining between them. CDR3 in amino acids: CASGLVDRTNYGYTF. CDR3 nucleotide sequence: TGTGCTAGTGGTTTGGTGGACAGAACTAACTATGGCTACACCTTC.

The CDR3 is CAIRTGTENFYGYTF. CDR3 coding DNA: TGTGCCATCAGGACCGGGACAGAGAACTTCTATGGCTACACCTTC. The rearrangement joins TRBV10-3 to TRBJ1-2; 7 nucleotides agree with TRBD1. The ends lost 6 bases at V and 4 bases at J; junction bases unmatched: 11. This CDR3 has 15 residues. CDR1 is ENHRY, CDR2 SYGVKD, per germline.